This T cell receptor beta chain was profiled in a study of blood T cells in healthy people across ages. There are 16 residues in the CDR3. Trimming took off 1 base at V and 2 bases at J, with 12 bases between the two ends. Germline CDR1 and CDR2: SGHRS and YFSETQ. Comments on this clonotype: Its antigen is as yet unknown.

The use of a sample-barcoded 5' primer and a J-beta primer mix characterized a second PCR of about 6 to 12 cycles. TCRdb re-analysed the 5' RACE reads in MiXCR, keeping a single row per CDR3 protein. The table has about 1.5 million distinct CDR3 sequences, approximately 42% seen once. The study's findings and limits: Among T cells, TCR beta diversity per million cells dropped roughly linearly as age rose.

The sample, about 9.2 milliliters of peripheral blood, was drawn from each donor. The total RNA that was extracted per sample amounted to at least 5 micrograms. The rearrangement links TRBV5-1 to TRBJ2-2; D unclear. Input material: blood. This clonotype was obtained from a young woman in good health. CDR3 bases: TGCGCCAGCAGCTTGTCAGCAAGCAGAAACACCGGGGAGCTGTTTTTT. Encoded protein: CASSLSASRNTGELFF.